This record covers a single TCR beta chain. Its target is unknown. These data come from a study of T-cell reconstitution after alpha-beta-depleted transplantation in children. Unique molecular identifiers were incorporated during preparation of the TCRbeta library. One entry per CDR3 protein results from TCRdb running MiXCR on the PCR reads. The sample shows approximately 210,000 distinct CDR3 sequences, around a sixth of them seen only once. Germline V CDR1 and CDR2: SGHRS, YFSETQ. V shed 3 bases, J shed 2 bases, and the junction held 17 bases outside the gene matches. This CDR3 region has 20 residues. Study-wide findings and caveats: Newly produced T cells mostly accounted for T-cell counts and diversity one year post-transplant. After transplant, at about two months, alpha-beta T cells were reportedly derived from several hundred expanded graft clones. Elevated TCRbeta diversity at day 60 was traced, in some patients, to surviving recipient T cells and thymic progenitors.

Sample: PBMCs, mostly from graft donor cells, taken 360 days after TCRalphabeta/CD19-depleted stem cell transplant. The V and J genes are TRBV5-1 and TRBJ2-2, with TRBD2 matching over 9 bases. The receptor's source is a male patient between 2 and 10 years old who had a stem cell transplant for acute lymphoblastic leukemia, so the T cells may come from the graft donor. The CDR3 protein is CASSYWGLAGIALNTGELFF. Written as DNA, the CDR3 is TGCGCCAGCAGCTACTGGGGCCTAGCGGGAATTGCCCTAAACACCGGGGAGCTGTTTTTT.